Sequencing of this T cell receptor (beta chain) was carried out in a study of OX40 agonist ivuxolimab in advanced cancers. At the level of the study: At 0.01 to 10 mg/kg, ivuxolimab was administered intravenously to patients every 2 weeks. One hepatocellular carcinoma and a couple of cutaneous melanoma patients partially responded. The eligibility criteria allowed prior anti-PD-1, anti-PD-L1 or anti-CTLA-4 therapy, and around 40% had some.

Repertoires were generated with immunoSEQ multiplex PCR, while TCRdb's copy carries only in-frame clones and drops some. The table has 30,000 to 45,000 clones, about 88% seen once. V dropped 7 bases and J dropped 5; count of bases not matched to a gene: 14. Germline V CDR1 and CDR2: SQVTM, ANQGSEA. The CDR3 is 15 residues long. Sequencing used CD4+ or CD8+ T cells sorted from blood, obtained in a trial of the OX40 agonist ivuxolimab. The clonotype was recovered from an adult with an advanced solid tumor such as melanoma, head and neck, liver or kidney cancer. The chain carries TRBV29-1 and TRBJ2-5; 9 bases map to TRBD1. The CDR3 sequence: CSAAVGTGRRETQYF. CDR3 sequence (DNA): TGCAGCGCCGCCGTCGGGACAGGGAGGAGGGAGACCCAGTACTTC.